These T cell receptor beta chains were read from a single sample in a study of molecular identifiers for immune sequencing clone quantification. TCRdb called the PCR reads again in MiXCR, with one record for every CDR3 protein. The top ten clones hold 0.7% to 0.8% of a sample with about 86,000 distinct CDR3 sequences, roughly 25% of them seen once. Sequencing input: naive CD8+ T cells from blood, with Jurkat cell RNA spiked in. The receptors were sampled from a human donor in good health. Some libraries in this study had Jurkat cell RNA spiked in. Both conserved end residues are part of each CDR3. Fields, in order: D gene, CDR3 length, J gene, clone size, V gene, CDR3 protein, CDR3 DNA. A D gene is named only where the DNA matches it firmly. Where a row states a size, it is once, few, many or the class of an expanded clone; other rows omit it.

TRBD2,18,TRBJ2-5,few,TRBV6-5,CASTRLAGGTGGKETQYF,TGTGCCAGCACGAGACTAGCGGGGGGCACGGGGGGAAAAGAGACCCAGTACTTC
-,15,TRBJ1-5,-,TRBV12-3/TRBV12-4,CASSTSPRDGQPQHF,TGTGCCAGCAGCACGAGCCCCAGAGATGGTCAGCCCCAGCATTTT
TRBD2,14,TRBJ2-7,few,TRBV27,CASSWTSASYEQYF,TGTGCCAGCAGTTGGACTAGCGCTAGCTACGAGCAGTACTTC
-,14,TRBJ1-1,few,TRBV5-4,CASSLDKVPTEAFF,TGTGCCAGCAGCTTGGACAAAGTGCCCACTGAAGCTTTCTTT
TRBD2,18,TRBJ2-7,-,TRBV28,CASSSQWTSGGPSYAQYF,TGTGCCAGCAGTAGCCAGTGGACTAGCGGGGGACCCTCCTACGCGCAGTACTTC
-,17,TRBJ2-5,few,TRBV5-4,CASSRGTLGGLEETQYF,TGTGCCAGCAGCCGGGGTACCTTGGGGGGCTTAGAGGAGACCCAGTACTTC
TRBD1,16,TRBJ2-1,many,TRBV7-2,CASSPISTGSYNEQFF,TGTGCCAGCAGCCCCATCTCGACAGGGTCATACAATGAGCAGTTCTTC
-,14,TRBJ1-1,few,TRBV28,CASSSQGLGTEAFF,TGTGCCAGCAGTAGCCAGGGGTTGGGGACTGAAGCTTTCTTT
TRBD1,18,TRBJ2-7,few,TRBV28,CASSLYPTVGQGTYEQYF,TGTGCCAGCAGTTTATACCCCACCGTAGGACAGGGGACCTACGAGCAGTACTTC
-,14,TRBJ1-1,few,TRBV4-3,CASSQDRGTPEAFF,TGCGCCAGCAGCCAAGATCGTGGGACCCCCGAAGCTTTCTTT
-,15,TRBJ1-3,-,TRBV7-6,CASSLTADSGDTIYF,TGTGCCAGCAGCTTGACAGCGGACTCTGGAGACACCATATATTTT
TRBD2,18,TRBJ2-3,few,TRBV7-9,CASSLSMGRLAASDTQYF,TGTGCCAGCAGCTTATCTATGGGAAGGCTAGCGGCGTCGGATACGCAGTATTTT
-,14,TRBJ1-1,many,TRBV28,CASSSLTFNTEAFF,TGTGCCAGCAGTTCCCTGACTTTCAACACTGAAGCTTTCTTT
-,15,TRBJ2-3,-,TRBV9,CASSVSRASTDTQYF,TGTGCCAGCAGCGTTTCCAGGGCTAGCACAGATACGCAGTATTTT
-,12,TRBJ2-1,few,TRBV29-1,CSVVELYNEQFF,TGCAGCGTTGTGGAGCTATACAATGAGCAGTTCTTC
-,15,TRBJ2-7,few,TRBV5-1,CASSLYGDSVDEQYF,TGCGCCAGCAGCTTGTACGGGGATTCGGTAGACGAGCAGTACTTC
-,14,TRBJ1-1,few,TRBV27,CASSLNKGGTEAFF,TGTGCCAGCAGTTTAAATAAGGGAGGCACTGAAGCTTTCTTT
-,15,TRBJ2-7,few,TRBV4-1,CASSLSRSSSYEQYF,TGCGCCAGCAGCTTATCAAGGTCAAGCTCCTACGAGCAGTACTTC
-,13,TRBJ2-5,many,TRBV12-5,CASAQKVEETQYF,TGTGCTAGTGCCCAAAAGGTGGAAGAGACCCAGTACTTC
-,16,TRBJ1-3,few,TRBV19,CASSINGGSTGNTIYF,TGTGCCAGTAGTATTAACGGGGGATCTACTGGAAACACCATATATTTT
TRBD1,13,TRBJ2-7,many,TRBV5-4,CASSSGQGYEQYF,TGTGCCAGCAGCTCCGGACAGGGCTACGAGCAGTACTTC
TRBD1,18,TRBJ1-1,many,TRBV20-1,CSARGRGTAIYMNTEAFF,TGCAGTGCAAGAGGGAGGGGGACAGCGATATATATGAACACTGAAGCTTTCTTT
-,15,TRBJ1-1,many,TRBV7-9,CASSLVQYGGAKAFF,TGTGCCAGCAGCTTAGTACAGTATGGGGGGGCGAAAGCTTTCTTT
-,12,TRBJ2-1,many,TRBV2,CASSGLNNEQFF,TGTGCCAGCAGTGGATTGAACAATGAGCAGTTCTTC
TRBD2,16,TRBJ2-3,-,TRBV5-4,CAAETRGGGGADTQYF,TGTGCCGCGGAGACACGGGGCGGGGGGGGTGCAGATACGCAGTATTTT
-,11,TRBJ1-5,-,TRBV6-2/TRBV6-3,CASSPGRPPHF,TGTGCCAGCAGTCCCGGTCGGCCCCCGCATTTT
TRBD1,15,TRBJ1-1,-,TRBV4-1,CASGQVRTGSTEAFF,TGCGCCAGCGGCCAAGTCCGGACAGGGTCCACTGAAGCTTTCTTT
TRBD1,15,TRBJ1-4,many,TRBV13,CASSRRQGMGEKLFF,TGTGCCAGCAGCCGAAGACAGGGTATGGGTGAAAAACTGTTTTTT
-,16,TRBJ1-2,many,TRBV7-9,CASSPALRHLNYGYTF,TGTGCCAGCAGCCCTGCTCTCAGACACCTTAACTATGGCTACACCTTC
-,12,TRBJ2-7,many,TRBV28,CASSLLGREQYF,TGTGCCAGCAGTTTATTGGGCCGAGAGCAGTACTTC
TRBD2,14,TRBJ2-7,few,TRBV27,CASTLLAGEGEQYF,TGTGCCAGCACCCTACTAGCGGGAGAGGGCGAGCAGTACTTC
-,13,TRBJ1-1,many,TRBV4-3,CASSQEYGAEAFF,TGCGCCAGCAGCCAAGAGTACGGCGCTGAAGCTTTCTTT
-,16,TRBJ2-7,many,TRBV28,CASQSFGSPPHYEQYF,TGTGCCAGCCAGAGTTTTGGCAGTCCGCCGCACTACGAGCAGTACTTC
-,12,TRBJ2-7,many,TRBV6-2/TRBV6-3,CASSPGFYEQYF,TGTGCCAGCAGTCCAGGGTTTTACGAGCAGTACTTC
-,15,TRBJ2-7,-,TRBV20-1,CSARDTNSPFYEQYF,TGCAGTGCTAGAGACACTAACAGTCCATTCTACGAGCAGTACTTC
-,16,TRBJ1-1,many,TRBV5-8,CASSFLLAPSPTEAFF,TGTGCCAGCAGCTTCCTCCTGGCCCCGAGCCCCACTGAAGCTTTCTTT
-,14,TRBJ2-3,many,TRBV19,CASTNWDGTDTQYF,TGTGCCAGTACCAACTGGGACGGCACAGATACGCAGTATTTT
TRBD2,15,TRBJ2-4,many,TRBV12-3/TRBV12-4,CASSFVAGGPGIQYF,TGTGCCAGCAGTTTCGTAGCGGGAGGGCCGGGCATTCAGTACTTC
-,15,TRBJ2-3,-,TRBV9,CASSSEGFALDTQYF,TGTGCCAGCAGCTCAGAGGGTTTCGCCCTAGATACGCAGTATTTT
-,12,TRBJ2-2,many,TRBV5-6,CASSLSTGELFF,TGTGCCAGCAGCTTAAGCACCGGGGAGCTGTTTTTT
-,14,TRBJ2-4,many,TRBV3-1,CASSQELAKNIQYF,TGTGCCAGCAGCCAAGAACTAGCCAAAAACATTCAGTACTTC
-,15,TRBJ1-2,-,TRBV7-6,CASSSDTVGSYGYTF,TGTGCCAGCAGCTCCGACACCGTAGGCAGCTATGGCTACACCTTC
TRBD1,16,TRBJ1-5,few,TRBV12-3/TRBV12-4,CASSLGTGGSNQPQHF,TGTGCCAGCAGCCTCGGGACAGGGGGCAGCAATCAGCCCCAGCATTTT
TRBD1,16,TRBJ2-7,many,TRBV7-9,CASSSTGQGYSYEQYF,TGTGCCAGCAGCTCGACGGGACAGGGGTACTCCTACGAGCAGTACTTC
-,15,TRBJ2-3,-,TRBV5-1,CASSLEWGRTDTQYF,TGCGCCAGCAGCTTGGAGTGGGGTCGCACAGATACGCAGTATTTT
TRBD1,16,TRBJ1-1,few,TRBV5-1,CASSPGTGALNTEAFF,TGCGCCAGCAGCCCGGGGACAGGGGCTCTGAACACTGAAGCTTTCTTT
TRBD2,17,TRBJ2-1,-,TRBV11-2,CASSLRTTSGDYNEQFF,TGTGCCAGCAGCTTACGGACGACTAGCGGGGATTACAATGAGCAGTTCTTC
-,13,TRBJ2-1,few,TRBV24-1,CATRPGAGNEQFF,TGTGCCACCAGGCCAGGGGCGGGTAATGAGCAGTTCTTC
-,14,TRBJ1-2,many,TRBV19,CASWGTEANYGYTF,TGTGCCAGCTGGGGGACGGAAGCGAACTATGGCTACACCTTC
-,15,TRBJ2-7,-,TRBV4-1,CASSQEYQGFYEQYF,TGCGCCAGCAGCCAAGAGTACCAGGGCTTCTACGAGCAGTACTTC
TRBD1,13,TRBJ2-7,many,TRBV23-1,CASSREGGCEQYF,TGCGCCAGCAGTCGGGAAGGGGGCTGCGAGCAGTACTTC
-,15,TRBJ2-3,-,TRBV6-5,CARSYFDAGPDTQYF,TGTGCCCGCAGTTACTTTGATGCGGGCCCAGATACGCAGTATTTT
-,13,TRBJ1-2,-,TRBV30,CARSRGINYGYTF,TGTGCCAGGAGTAGAGGGATTAACTATGGCTACACCTTC
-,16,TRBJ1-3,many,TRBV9,CASSAGERHSGNTIYF,TGTGCCAGCAGCGCGGGGGAGCGCCACTCTGGAAACACCATATATTTT
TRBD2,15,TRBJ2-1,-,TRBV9,CASSVGSGGYNEQFF,TGTGCCAGCAGCGTAGGTAGCGGGGGCTACAATGAGCAGTTCTTC
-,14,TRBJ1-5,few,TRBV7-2,CASPTLFGNQPQHF,TGTGCGAGCCCCACACTTTTTGGTAATCAGCCCCAGCATTTT
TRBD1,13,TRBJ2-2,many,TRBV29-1,CSVTGLDTGELFF,TGCAGCGTGACAGGGCTCGACACCGGGGAGCTGTTTTTT
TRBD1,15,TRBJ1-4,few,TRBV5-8,CASSTGQAGYEKLFF,TGTGCCAGCAGCACCGGACAGGCGGGGTATGAAAAACTGTTTTTT
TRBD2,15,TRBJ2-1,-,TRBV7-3,CASSTRTSGPNEQFF,TGTGCCAGCAGCACCCGGACTAGCGGCCCCAATGAGCAGTTCTTC